The text below deals with one TCR beta chain. Antigen: not known. This sample was taken from a study of cytomegalovirus exposure and HLA in healthy donors. The PCR used 60 Vbeta and 13 Jbeta primers. Measured with immunoSEQ multiplex PCR; TCRdb has only the in-frame clones, and not every one. The table records some 150,000 clones, approximately 74% of them present only once. Findings and limits, study-wide: Within the data, a cluster of highly shared sequence variants was likely a sequencing artifact.

This CDR3 has 17 residues. J gave up 5 bases and V 2 bases, and 7 bases lay outside the gene matches. Germline lookup yields CDR1 SGHRS and CDR2 YFSETQ. The origin of this receptor is a woman aged 25-40 years in good health and CMV-seronegative. The sample consisted of PBMCs. The J gene is TRBJ2-1, the V gene TRBV5-1; 13 bases are a match to TRBD2. The CDR3 DNA reads as TGCGCCAGCAGCTTATATACCGGGACTAGCGGGGACAATGAGCAGTTCTTC. It encodes CASSLYTGTSGDNEQFF. Using reference TRBV5-1 and TRBJ2-1 for the parts outside the CDR3, the full variable domain is KAGVTQTPRYLIKTRGQQVTLSCSPISGHRSVSWYQQTPGQGLQFLFEYFSETQRNKGNFPGRFSGRQFSNSRSEMNVSTLELGDSALYLCASSLYTGTSGDNEQFFGPGTRLTVL.